One T cell receptor (beta chain) is described in this entry. Its antigen remains unidentified. One base away there is no much larger clone; base qualities are not given. Profiling of TCR beta VDJ combinations and CDR3 sequences used genomic DNA as the template. An Illumina HiSeq 2000 was the platform used for TCR repertoire sequencing. For the original study's pipeline: TRBV/TRBJ rearrangement plots, CDR3 size and DJ length profiles, and Simpson's diversity index were used to evaluate the repertoires. Whichever DNA sequence was most abundant in the deep sequencing data was defined as the immunodominant clone. CDR3 amino acid sequences were checked for sharing between subjects and were compared against published repertoires and the VDJdb database. The raw public data were reprocessed by TCRdb itself: fastp quality trimming at Q25, MiXCR clonotype calling, in-frame beta chains only. When rows share a CDR3 protein, they turn into one entry using the most common DNA and genes. TCRdb's processing, not the study's, gives the V and J calls here. The sample table lists hundreds of thousands of distinct CDR3 sequences, around 33% of them with a count of one. Jointly, the top ten make up less than 1% of the sample.

This sample stems from a study of CD8+CD57+ T cells in acquired aplastic anemia (dated by TCRdb to the late 2010s). With regard to the full study: A mean of 3.2 ug of DNA, ranging from roughly 0.18 to 30 ug, was extracted from sorted CD4+ and CD8+ cells. CD8+CD57+ expansion was defined as a frequency above the mean frequency observed in healthy subjects. The full study reports these points: Between patients and healthy controls, no significant difference in CD8+ Simpson's diversity was found (P=0.060). Fewer than 35 CD8+ CDR3 sequences were found to be shared between patients and controls, but these sequences appeared to be highly expressed in patients and within the immunodominant clones of the patients.

Flow cytometry had shown CD8+CD57+ cell expansion in the patients selected for sequencing. Every patient had severe acquired aplastic anemia, diagnosed using the International Study of Aplastic Anemia and Agranulocytosis and Camitta criteria. No patient had received any therapy when blood was sampled. The study deep-sequenced TCR repertoires of sorted CD4+ and CD8+ blood T cells from severe aplastic anemia patients and healthy subjects. Patients were enrolled in the USA under clinicaltrials.gov protocols 00001620, 01623167, 00001397, 00071045, 00081523 and 00961064. Ficoll-Paque density gradient centrifugation was used to isolate peripheral blood mononuclear cells. Before DNA extraction, CD4+ and CD8+ T cells were sorted by FACS or by magnetic beads. CDR1 WNHNN and CDR2 SYGVQD were looked up in the germline V gene (reference sequence). V and J are truncated by 2 bases and 5 bases respectively, leaving an intervening sequence of 7 bases. There are 14 amino acids in the CDR3, from cysteine to phenylalanine inclusive. The sequence is cut down to CDR3 DNA, 42 bases in frame from base 1.

The sequencing sample was made of sorted CD4+, CD8+, or CD8+CD57+ T cells (not recorded which) from PBMCs. The chain is encoded by TRBV10-1 joined to TRBJ1-6, with TRBD1 tentatively as D gene (5 bases match). This clonotype was sampled from a human donor with aplastic anemia. The CDR3 protein sequence reads: CASSEGTDNSPLHF. The sequence in DNA is TGCGCCAGCAGTGAGGGGACTGATAATTCACCCCTCCACTTT.